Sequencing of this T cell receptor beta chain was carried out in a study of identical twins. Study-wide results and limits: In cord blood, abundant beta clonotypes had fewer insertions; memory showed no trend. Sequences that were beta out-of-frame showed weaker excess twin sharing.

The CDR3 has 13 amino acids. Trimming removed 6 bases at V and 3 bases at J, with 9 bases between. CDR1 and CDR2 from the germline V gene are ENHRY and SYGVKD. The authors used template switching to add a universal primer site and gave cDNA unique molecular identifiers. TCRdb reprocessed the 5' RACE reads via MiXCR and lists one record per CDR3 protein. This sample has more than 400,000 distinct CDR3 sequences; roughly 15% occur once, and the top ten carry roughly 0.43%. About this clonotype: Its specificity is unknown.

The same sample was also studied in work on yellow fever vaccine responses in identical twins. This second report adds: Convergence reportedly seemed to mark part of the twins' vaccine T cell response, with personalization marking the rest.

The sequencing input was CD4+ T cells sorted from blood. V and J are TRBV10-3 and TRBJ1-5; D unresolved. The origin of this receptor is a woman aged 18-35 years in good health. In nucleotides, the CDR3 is TGTGCCATCAGCCAGAACAACAATCAGCCCCAGCATTTT. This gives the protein CAISQNNNQPQHF.